This T cell receptor (beta chain) is drawn from a study of T cells in Graves' hyperthyroidism and ophthalmopathy. Diagnoses were made from clinical symptoms, serum measures (thyroxine and TRAb), thyroid ultrasound and orbital computed tomography. TCR beta CDR3 sequences were amplified from RNA transcripts. First-round RT-PCR with HTBI primers amplified the TCR CDR3 region. TCRdb itself ran the multiplex PCR reads through MiXCR, one entry per CDR3 protein. Altogether roughly 290,000 distinct CDR3 sequences are present, approximately 14% being singletons, with the ten largest covering 7.9%. This clonotype has at least ten counts. The specimen sequenced was blood. The clonotype originates from a woman aged 40 to 50 with Graves' hyperthyroidism.

CDR3 sequence (DNA): TGTGCCAGCAGCCAAGAAGGGAGCGGGAGTCCTAGGGCATACAATGAGCAGTTCTTC. Translating it yields CASSQEGSGSPRAYNEQFF. V and J are TRBV14 and TRBJ2-1; TRBD2 matches at 8 bases. Germline lookup yields CDR1 SGHDN and CDR2 FVKESK. V was pared by 0 bases and J by 4 bases, with 14 bases of the junction left unmatched. The CDR3 consists of 19 residues.